Listed below are T cell receptor beta chains from one sample, sequenced in a study of blood T cells in healthy people across ages. A single record per CDR3 protein comes from TCRdb applying MiXCR to the 5' RACE reads. The top ten clones hold about a fifth of a sample with nearly 1 million distinct CDR3 sequences, just over 50% of them seen once. Sequencing was carried out using blood. Source of these receptors: a woman in her sixties in good health. Both conserved end residues are part of each CDR3. The order of the fields is J gene, V gene, D gene, clone size, CDR3 protein, CDR3 DNA. A D gene is named only where the DNA matches it firmly. Some rows mark clone size as missing; the rest say once, few, many or name a class of expanded clone.

j_gene: TRBJ2-2; v_gene: TRBV11-3; d_gene: TRBD2; abundance: NA; CDR3aa: CASSLRGTSTELFF; CDR3nt: TGTGCCAGCAGCTTAAGGGGGACTAGTACGGAGCTGTTTTTT
j_gene: TRBJ1-1; v_gene: TRBV7-2; d_gene: NA; abundance: once; CDR3aa: CASSHYDPGITEAFF; CDR3nt: TGTGCCAGCAGCCATTATGACCCGGGGATAACTGAAGCTTTCTTT
j_gene: TRBJ1-5; v_gene: TRBV2; d_gene: NA; abundance: NA; CDR3aa: CASSDGTVDNQPQHF; CDR3nt: TGTGCCAGCAGTGACGGGACGGTGGACAATCAGCCCCAGCATTTT
j_gene: TRBJ1-2; v_gene: TRBV20-1; d_gene: NA; abundance: NA; CDR3aa: CSAETSNYGYTF; CDR3nt: TGCAGTGCGGAAACATCTAACTATGGCTACACCTTC
j_gene: TRBJ1-1; v_gene: TRBV2; d_gene: NA; abundance: NA; CDR3aa: CASRGRTYTEAFF; CDR3nt: TGTGCCAGCAGGGGACGGACCTACACTGAAGCTTTCTTT
j_gene: TRBJ2-4; v_gene: TRBV21-1; d_gene: NA; abundance: NA; CDR3aa: CASSGTSGDNKNIQYF; CDR3nt: TGTGCCAGCAGCGGGACTAGCGGGGACAACAAAAACATTCAGTACTTC
j_gene: TRBJ2-7; v_gene: TRBV20-1; d_gene: NA; abundance: few; CDR3aa: CSASAGLSYEQYF; CDR3nt: TGCAGTGCGAGCGCGGGATTATCCTACGAGCAGTACTTC
j_gene: TRBJ1-3; v_gene: TRBV28; d_gene: NA; abundance: NA; CDR3aa: CASSLPRAGNTIYF; CDR3nt: TGTGCCAGCAGTTTGCCCAGGGCTGGAAACACCATATATTTT
j_gene: TRBJ2-1; v_gene: TRBV12-3/TRBV12-4; d_gene: NA; abundance: NA; CDR3aa: CASGGSGQSYNEQFF; CDR3nt: TGTGCCAGTGGGGGATCTGGACAGTCCTACAATGAGCAGTTCTTC
j_gene: TRBJ1-2; v_gene: TRBV5-6; d_gene: NA; abundance: NA; CDR3aa: CASSWTDARDYTF; CDR3nt: TGTGCCAGCAGCTGGACAGACGCTAGGGACTACACCTTC
j_gene: TRBJ2-3; v_gene: TRBV5-1; d_gene: TRBD1; abundance: NA; CDR3aa: CASSTLGQGFSDTQYF; CDR3nt: TGCGCCAGCAGCACGTTGGGACAGGGGTTTTCCGATACGCAGTATTTT
j_gene: TRBJ2-3; v_gene: TRBV10-3; d_gene: NA; abundance: NA; CDR3aa: CAIRAETGNADTQYF; CDR3nt: TGTGCCATCAGGGCGGAGACGGGAAATGCAGATACGCAGTATTTT
j_gene: TRBJ1-1; v_gene: TRBV5-1; d_gene: TRBD1; abundance: NA; CDR3aa: CASRPDRDERYRVNTEAFF; CDR3nt: TGCGCCAGCAGGCCGGACAGGGACGAACGATATCGGGTGAACACTGAAGCTTTCTTT
j_gene: TRBJ2-3; v_gene: TRBV27; d_gene: NA; abundance: NA; CDR3aa: CASSLSAQLVLTTDTQYF; CDR3nt: TGTGCCAGCAGTTTATCCGCCCAACTAGTTTTAACCACAGATACGCAGTATTTT
j_gene: TRBJ2-1; v_gene: TRBV5-1; d_gene: NA; abundance: NA; CDR3aa: CASSYRLNTEQFF; CDR3nt: TGCGCCAGCAGCTACCGGCTGAACACTGAGCAGTTCTTC
j_gene: TRBJ2-3; v_gene: TRBV7-9; d_gene: NA; abundance: NA; CDR3aa: CASSPRHLQYF; CDR3nt: TGTGCCAGCAGCCCAAGGCACCTGCAGTATTTT
j_gene: TRBJ1-4; v_gene: TRBV5-1; d_gene: NA; abundance: few; CDR3aa: CASSPFEGPTNEKLFF; CDR3nt: TGCGCCAGCAGCCCGTTCGAGGGTCCGACTAATGAAAAACTGTTTTTT
j_gene: TRBJ2-7; v_gene: TRBV27; d_gene: TRBD1; abundance: once; CDR3aa: CASSLLSGTGKVEQYF; CDR3nt: TGTGCCAGCAGTTTACTGTCCGGGACAGGGAAAGTCGAGCAGTACTTC
j_gene: TRBJ2-3; v_gene: TRBV29-1; d_gene: NA; abundance: few; CDR3aa: CSVELVDTQYF; CDR3nt: TGCAGCGTTGAGTTAGTAGATACGCAGTATTTT
j_gene: TRBJ1-1; v_gene: TRBV29-1; d_gene: TRBD1; abundance: once; CDR3aa: CSVEEGQPNTEAFF; CDR3nt: TGCAGCGTTGAGGAGGGACAGCCGAACACTGAAGCTTTCTTT
j_gene: TRBJ2-7; v_gene: TRBV5-1; d_gene: NA; abundance: NA; CDR3aa: CASRLRRKDYEQYF; CDR3nt: TGCGCCAGCAGGCTAAGGAGAAAGGACTACGAGCAGTACTTC
j_gene: TRBJ2-1; v_gene: TRBV5-1; d_gene: TRBD2; abundance: NA; CDR3aa: CASSSGAASGVFNEQFF; CDR3nt: TGCGCCAGCAGCTCGGGGGCGGCTAGCGGGGTTTTCAATGAGCAGTTCTTC
j_gene: TRBJ2-7; v_gene: TRBV20-1; d_gene: TRBD2; abundance: NA; CDR3aa: CSAPLPGLAGVRYEQYF; CDR3nt: TGCAGTGCTCCCCTCCCGGGACTAGCGGGAGTTCGCTACGAGCAGTACTTC
j_gene: TRBJ2-1; v_gene: TRBV11-3; d_gene: TRBD1; abundance: NA; CDR3aa: CASSPDRGVQFF; CDR3nt: TGTGCCAGCAGCCCGGACAGGGGTGTGCAGTTCTTC
j_gene: TRBJ1-6; v_gene: TRBV20-1; d_gene: NA; abundance: NA; CDR3aa: CSAREGGAANRHSPLHF; CDR3nt: TGCAGTGCTAGAGAGGGAGGGGCTGCAAATAGGCATTCACCCCTCCACTTT
j_gene: TRBJ2-7; v_gene: TRBV20-1; d_gene: NA; abundance: NA; CDR3aa: CSVTRGGFFEQYF; CDR3nt: TGCAGTGTCACCAGGGGAGGGTTTTTCGAGCAGTACTTC
j_gene: TRBJ1-2; v_gene: TRBV4-1; d_gene: NA; abundance: NA; CDR3aa: CASSQGLGGSGYGYTF; CDR3nt: TGCGCCAGCAGCCAAGGACTCGGAGGATCAGGCTATGGCTACACCTTC
j_gene: TRBJ2-1; v_gene: TRBV14; d_gene: TRBD2; abundance: few; CDR3aa: CASSQGTSPYNEQFF; CDR3nt: TGTGCCAGCAGCCAAGGGACTAGCCCCTACAATGAGCAGTTCTTC
j_gene: TRBJ2-1; v_gene: TRBV21-1; d_gene: NA; abundance: few; CDR3aa: CASSKAPGNLVTNEQFF; CDR3nt: TGTGCCAGCAGCAAAGCCCCCGGAAATCTAGTGACGAATGAGCAGTTCTTC
j_gene: TRBJ2-5; v_gene: TRBV28; d_gene: TRBD2; abundance: few; CDR3aa: CASRPGLAAIGYQETQYF; CDR3nt: TGTGCCAGCCGACCGGGACTAGCGGCCATTGGGTACCAAGAGACCCAGTACTTC
j_gene: TRBJ2-1; v_gene: TRBV29-1; d_gene: NA; abundance: NA; CDR3aa: CSVIGTPGNEQFF; CDR3nt: TGCAGCGTGATTGGGACCCCCGGCAATGAGCAGTTCTTC
j_gene: TRBJ2-7; v_gene: TRBV20-1; d_gene: NA; abundance: NA; CDR3aa: CSANPPRGSSYEQYF; CDR3nt: TGCAGTGCTAATCCTCCCCGGGGGAGCTCCTACGAGCAGTACTTC
j_gene: TRBJ2-7; v_gene: TRBV7-6; d_gene: NA; abundance: NA; CDR3aa: CASSPLLSEQYF; CDR3nt: TGTGCCAGCAGCCCCCTGTTAAGCGAGCAGTACTTC
j_gene: TRBJ2-5; v_gene: TRBV28; d_gene: NA; abundance: few; CDR3aa: CASSPLPGLNGETQYF; CDR3nt: TGTGCCAGCAGCCCCCTGCCGGGACTCAATGGGGAGACCCAGTACTTC
j_gene: TRBJ2-3; v_gene: TRBV20-1; d_gene: TRBD2; abundance: NA; CDR3aa: CSAKVAGVGSTTDTQYF; CDR3nt: TGCAGTGCTAAAGTAGCGGGCGTCGGTTCTACCACAGATACGCAGTATTTT
j_gene: TRBJ1-1; v_gene: TRBV28; d_gene: NA; abundance: few; CDR3aa: CASSLMGAREDEAFF; CDR3nt: TGTGCCAGCAGTTTAATGGGGGCAAGAGAGGATGAAGCTTTCTTT
j_gene: TRBJ2-4; v_gene: TRBV2; d_gene: NA; abundance: NA; CDR3aa: CASRAGETKNIQYF; CDR3nt: TGTGCCAGCAGGGCAGGGGAAACCAAAAACATTCAGTACTTC
j_gene: TRBJ1-6; v_gene: TRBV27; d_gene: NA; abundance: few; CDR3aa: CASSLWGDERSPLHF; CDR3nt: TGTGCCAGCAGTTTATGGGGTGATGAGCGGTCACCCCTCCACTTT
j_gene: TRBJ1-2; v_gene: TRBV25-1; d_gene: NA; abundance: NA; CDR3aa: CASSEVTYGYTF; CDR3nt: TGTGCCAGCAGTGAAGTGACTTATGGCTACACCTTC
j_gene: TRBJ2-3; v_gene: TRBV10-3; d_gene: TRBD2; abundance: few; CDR3aa: CAISETSGTTDTQYF; CDR3nt: TGTGCCATCAGTGAGACTAGCGGGACGACAGATACGCAGTATTTT
j_gene: TRBJ1-2; v_gene: TRBV29-1; d_gene: NA; abundance: NA; CDR3aa: CSGGDYGYTF; CDR3nt: TGCAGCGGGGGGGACTATGGCTACACCTTC